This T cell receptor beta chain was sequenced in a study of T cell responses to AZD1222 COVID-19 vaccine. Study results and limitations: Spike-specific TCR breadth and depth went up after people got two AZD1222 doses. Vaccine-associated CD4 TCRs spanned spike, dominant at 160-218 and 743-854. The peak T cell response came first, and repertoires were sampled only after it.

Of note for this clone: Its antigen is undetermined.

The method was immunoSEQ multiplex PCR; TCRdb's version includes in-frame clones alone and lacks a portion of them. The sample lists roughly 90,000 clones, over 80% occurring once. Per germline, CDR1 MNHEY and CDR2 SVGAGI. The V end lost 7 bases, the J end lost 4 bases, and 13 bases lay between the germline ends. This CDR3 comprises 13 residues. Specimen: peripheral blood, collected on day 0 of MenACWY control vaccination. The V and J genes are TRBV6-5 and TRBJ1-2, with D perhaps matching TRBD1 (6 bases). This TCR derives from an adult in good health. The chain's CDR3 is CASKGGGLYGYTF. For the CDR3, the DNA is TGTGCCAGCAAAGGGGGGGGCCTCTATGGCTACACCTTC.